The 20 T cell receptor beta chains below come from one sample, sequenced in a study of T cell responses to AZD1222 COVID-19 vaccine. Sequencing was performed with immunoSEQ multiplex PCR; in TCRdb, only in-frame clones are kept and a portion is missing. This sample has about 83,000 clones, with more than 85% found just once. Sequenced here: peripheral blood, sampled 28 days after the second AZD1222 dose. These TCRs come from an adult who received the AZD1222 COVID-19 vaccine.

This chain joins TRBV6-5 and TRBJ2-1; D not certain. Germline V gene sequence: CDR1 MNHEY, CDR2 SVGAGI. V gave up 7 bases and J gave up 4 bases, with 17 bases separating them. The CDR3 is 15 amino acids. CDR3 DNA: TGTGCCAGCAAACACGGAAAATCTCCGTACAATGAGCAGTTCTTC. It encodes CASKHGKSPYNEQFF.

The table lists this clone with a count of one. The chain recombines TRBV6-6 with TRBJ1-2; D not resolved. Germline V gene lookup returns CDR1 MNHNY and CDR2 SVGAGI (reference sequence). Trimming shortened V by 0 bases and J by 4 bases, and 9 bases separated the two germline ends. The CDR3 is 14 residues long. In DNA, the CDR3 is TGTGCCAGCAGTTACTCGGCAGGCCCCTATGGCTACACCTTC. It specifies CASSYSAGPYGYTF.

This clone was seen just once. The J gene is TRBJ1-2, the V gene TRBV3-1 (or the pseudogene TRBV3-2); D uncertain. With 0 bases removed from V and 9 bases from J, the gap between germline ends came to 5 bases. This CDR3 is 11 amino acids long. Germline values: CDR1 LGHDT, CDR2 YNNKEL (reference sequence). CDR3 DNA: TGTGCCAGCAGCCAAGAAGGAAGCTACACCTTC. It is translated as CASSQEGSYTF.

The chain has TRBV28 and TRBJ1-2, with 7 positions matching TRBD1. J gave up 8 bases and V 3 bases, and 9 bases lay outside the gene matches. In germline, CDR1 is MDHEN, CDR2 SYDVKM. This CDR3 spans 14 amino acids. The CDR3 sequence: CASSFHPQGGGYTF. CDR3 coding DNA: TGTGCCAGCAGTTTCCACCCGCAGGGGGGAGGCTACACCTTC.

To note about this clone: The junction shows a germline mismatch at one end, possibly a read error. The CDR3 DNA reads TGTGCCAGCAACCTCCACGCTGGGCTGAACACTGAAGTTTTCTTT. It is translated as CASNLHAGLNTEVFF. The rearrangement links TRBV6-5 to TRBJ1-1; the D is unclear. This CDR3 contains 15 residues. Germline V lookup: CDR1 MNHEY, CDR2 SVGAGI.

The CDR3 protein is CASSGEGAGYTF. CDR3 nucleotide sequence: TGTGCCAGCAGCGGCGAGGGGGCCGGCTACACCTTC. This chain uses TRBV4-2 with TRBJ1-2; 7 bases line up with TRBD1. CDR3 length: 12 residues. V lost 5 bases to trimming and J lost 8 bases; unmatched junction nucleotides: 5. Germline assignment: CDR1 LGHNA and CDR2 YNFKEQ.

The gene calls are TRBV28 and TRBJ1-1; D is uncertain. The CDR3 loop spans 12 amino acids. The V gene's germline CDR1 is MDHEN and CDR2 SYDVKM. V was clipped by 4 bases and J by 7 bases, with 10 bases between them. CDR3 sequence: CASSSSSSEAFF. In DNA, the CDR3 is TGTGCCAGCAGTTCCTCCTCGAGTGAAGCTTTCTTT.

The gene calls are TRBV10-3 and TRBJ2-7, with D perhaps TRBD1 (6 bases). Germline CDR1 ENHRY, CDR2 SYGVKD. CDR3 size: 16 residues. Trimming shortened V by 2 bases and J by 0 bases, and 14 bases separated the two germline ends. CDR3 loop: CAISERLDRSSYEQYF. The CDR3 DNA sequence: TGTGCCATCAGTGAGAGGCTTGACAGGAGCTCCTACGAGCAGTACTTC.

This chain links TRBV29-1 with TRBJ2-2; D gene ambiguous. CDR1 is SQVTM, CDR2 ANQGSEA, per germline. Trimming removed 3 bases from V and 0 bases from J, with 8 bases in between. This CDR3 is built from 14 residues. The CDR3 is CSVDRYPNTGELFF. The CDR3 bases are TGCAGCGTTGACAGGTACCCGAACACCGGGGAGCTGTTTTTT.

The genes are TRBV7-8 and TRBJ2-3; D ambiguous. The CDR3 consists of 16 residues. Germline CDR1 SGHVS, CDR2 FQNEAQ. The V gene lost 0 bases and the J gene lost 7 bases, with 17 bases spanning the gap. CDR3 coding DNA: TGTGCCAGCAGCTTAGCGCGTGGGCGGCTTCGGAATACGCAGTATTTT. It is translated as CASSLARGRLRNTQYF.

This clone occurred once. The CDR3 loop reads CASSRTRPGVGQFF. DNA for the CDR3: TGTGCCAGCAGTCGTACTCGGCCGGGGGTAGGGCAGTTCTTC. This chain links TRBV11-2 with TRBJ2-1, with D maybe TRBD2 (6 bases). With 6 bases removed from V and 12 bases from J, the gap between germline ends came to 21 bases. This CDR3 comprises 14 residues. In germline, CDR1 is SGHAT, CDR2 FQNNGV.

CDR3 bases: TGCGCCAGCAGCCAAGATAGGGAGGGACGAAGTAACTATGGCTACACCTTC. Protein product: CASSQDREGRSNYGYTF. V usage is TRBV4-3 and J usage is TRBJ1-2, with a possible D match to TRBD1 (5 bases). Trimming left V 0 bases short and J 1 base short, with 15 bases between. The CDR3 covers 17 residues. The germline gives CDR1 LGHNA, CDR2 YSLEER.

V gene TRBV28 combines with J gene TRBJ1-5; 8 nucleotides line up with TRBD1. CDR1 and CDR2 from the germline V gene are MDHEN and SYDVKM. The V segment lost 2 bases and the J segment 4 bases; nucleotides outside the gene matches: 1. This CDR3 spans 14 amino acids. The CDR3: CASSLRTGNQPQHF. The CDR3 region has the DNA TGTGCCAGCAGTTTAAGGACAGGGAATCAGCCCCAGCATTTT.

A single count supports this clone. The chain employs TRBV10-3 and TRBJ2-2, with D maybe TRBD1 (5 bases). CDR1 is ENHRY, CDR2 SYGVKD, per germline. The V end was cut by 7 bases, the J end by 5 bases, with 14 bases between. The CDR3 covers 14 residues. CDR3 amino acids: CAIMSGLKTGELFF. In DNA, the CDR3 is TGTGCCATCATGTCAGGGCTCAAGACCGGGGAGCTGTTTTTT.

V usage is TRBV7-2 and J usage is TRBJ2-7; TRBD1 might be the D (6 bases). V lost 7 bases and J 5 bases, leaving 21 bases between the germline ends. Germline V lookup: CDR1 SGHTA, CDR2 FQGNSA. The CDR3 runs 15 residues. The DNA of the CDR3 is TGTGCCAGCAACTTTGGATTGACAGGAACCCACGAGCAGTACTTC. This codes for CASNFGLTGTHEQYF.

The genes are TRBV9 and TRBJ2-4; the match to TRBD1 covers 12 bases. In germline, CDR1 is SGDLS, CDR2 YYNGEE. V was clipped by 0 bases and J by 6 bases; unmatched bases: 7. The CDR3 spans 17 residues. The chain's CDR3 is CASSVGWDRGHGNIQYF. CDR3 nucleotide sequence: TGTGCCAGCAGCGTAGGGTGGGACAGGGGGCATGGAAACATTCAGTACTTC. Variable domain in full (rest from reference TRBV9 and TRBJ2-4): DSGVTQTPKHLITATGQRVTLRCSPRSGDLSVYWYQQSLDQGLQFLIQYYNGEERAKGNILERFSAQQFPDLHSELNLSSLELGDSALYFCASSVGWDRGHGNIQYFGAGTRLSVL.

The V and J genes are TRBV5-1 and TRBJ1-1; unclear D gene. The V gene's germline CDR1 is SGHRS and CDR2 YFSETQ. The CDR3 spans 14 residues. Trimming shortened V by 3 bases and J by 4 bases, and 13 bases separated the two germline ends. The CDR3 spells CASSSPGGGTEAFF. CDR3 DNA: TGCGCCAGCAGCTCCCCGGGAGGAGGCACTGAAGCTTTCTTT.

The V and J genes are TRBV6-4 and TRBJ2-1; 8 bases agree with TRBD2. The junction had 4 bases not matched to a gene; V was cut back by 3 bases and J by 3 bases. The CDR3 is 15 residues long. CDR1 is MRHNA, CDR2 SNTAGT, per germline. The chain's CDR3 is CASSEGAGGYNEQFF. The CDR3 coding sequence is TGTGCCAGCAGTGAGGGGGCGGGAGGCTACAATGAGCAGTTCTTC.

This rearrangement joins TRBV5-6 to TRBJ1-4, with a weak D call TRBD1 (5 bases). The V gene lost 1 base and the J gene lost 6 bases, with 16 bases spanning the gap. This CDR3 spans 16 amino acids. Germline CDR1 SGHDT, CDR2 YYEEEE. The CDR3 spells CASSLYRSGHYEKLFF. The CDR3 region has the DNA TGTGCCAGCAGCTTGTACAGGTCCGGCCATTATGAAAAACTGTTTTTT.

This chain links TRBV18 with TRBJ2-5, with D possibly being TRBD2 (5 bases). Germline V gene lookup returns CDR1 KGHSH and CDR2 LQKENI. V dropped 5 bases and J dropped 5 bases, with 6 bases sitting between them. This CDR3 has 11 residues. The CDR3 reads CASSSGETQYF. CDR3 DNA sequence: TGTGCCAGCTCATCGGGGGAGACCCAGTACTTC.